Listed here are 23 T cell receptor beta chains from one sample, sequenced in a study of CXCR3-negative and CXCR3-positive naive CD8 T cells. For these TCRs, the target antigens are not known. Notes on the study in general: When CXCR3-positive naive cells were set against CXCR3-negative naive cells, the former had more hydrophobic TRB CDR3s.

Libraries of TRB cDNA were made by 5' RACE and carried UMIs. TCRdb re-called the 5' RACE reads and gives one entry per CDR3 protein, without DNA. In all, the sample yields roughly 60,000 distinct CDR3 sequences. Sample: naive CXCR3+ CD8+ T cells from blood. Subset in this sample: CD45RO-CCR7+CD27+CD95- naive CD8+ T cells expressing CXCR3 (TNR3+). These receptors came from a human donor in good health. Some clones in this sample may be carry-over from other donors' samples.

The rearrangement links TRBV20-1 to TRBJ2-5. The V gene's germline CDR1 is DFQATT and CDR2 SNEGSKA (reference sequence). The CDR3 runs 14 residues. CDR3 residues: CSARDYRNLETQYF.

The chain combines TRBV7-9 with TRBJ2-7; TCRdb reports TRBD2, a call that lacks DNA to check it against. Germline CDR1 SEHNR, CDR2 FQNEAQ (reference sequence). The CDR3 spans 16 residues. CDR3 residues: CASSPPPGLASYEQYF.

The chain is built from TRBV29-1 and TRBJ2-7; there is no DNA to check the TCRdb D call of TRBD1. CDR1 and CDR2 (germline): SQVTM, ANQGSEA. There are 13 residues in the CDR3. The CDR3 loop is CSVQQGISYEQYF.

The chain recombines TRBV6-5 with TRBJ1-4; the D gene TCRdb calls, TRBD1, cannot be checked with no DNA. The CDR3 has 15 amino acids. CDR1 and CDR2 (germline): MNHEY, SVGAGI. CDR3 in amino acids: CASSSPTGINEKLFF.

The V gene is TRBV29-1, the J gene TRBJ2-3; as DNA is missing, the TRBD1 call by TCRdb cannot be tested. This CDR3 has 15 residues. The germline V gene has CDR1 SQVTM and CDR2 ANQGSEA. This CDR3 reads CSVEGQGAITDTQYF.

V gene TRBV12-3 or TRBV12-4 combines with J gene TRBJ2-1. The CDR3 is 11 residues long. This CDR3 reads CASSLNNEQFF.

The chain has TRBV6-6 and TRBJ2-3; TCRdb outputs TRBD2, but without DNA this stays unchecked. This CDR3 spans 18 amino acids. Germline CDR1 and CDR2: MNHNY and SVGAGI (reference sequence). CDR3 amino acids: CASSYPLSAGAATDTQYF.

The genes are TRBV6-5 and TRBJ2-7. CDR1 MNHEY and CDR2 SVGAGI come from the germline V gene. The CDR3 sequence is 14 residues long. The CDR3 here is CASSYLREAVEQYF.

The chain has TRBV7-6 and TRBJ2-3; TCRdb picks TRBD2, but there is no DNA to check that call. The CDR3 runs 19 residues. Germline lookup yields CDR1 SGHVS and CDR2 FNYEAQ. The CDR3 here is CASSSNLAGVRLTWDTQYF.

The J gene is TRBJ2-7, the V gene TRBV28; TCRdb returns TRBD1, unconfirmable since there is no DNA. The germline gives CDR1 MDHEN, CDR2 SYDVKM. The CDR3 spans 13 residues. CDR3 sequence reads: CAITGTDAWEQYF.

The rearrangement uses TRBV3-1 and TRBJ2-1; TCRdb's D gene call, TRBD1, goes unchecked for lack of DNA. CDR3 size: 22 residues. CDR1 is LGHDT, CDR2 YNNKEL, per germline (reference sequence). The CDR3 is CASSQRQMGTGGPRSSYNEQFF.

The chain couples TRBV21-1 to TRBJ2-6; TCRdb's assignment of TRBD2 cannot be checked, as there is no DNA. TRBV21-1 corresponds to a pseudogene. CDR3 length: 14 amino acids. CDR3 sequence reads: CASSGGPGANVLTF.

V gene TRBV15 combines with J gene TRBJ2-5; TCRdb's D call of TRBD1 is untestable without DNA. The germline V gene has CDR1 LNHNV and CDR2 YYDKDF (reference sequence). There are 12 residues in the CDR3. The CDR3 reads CAAGGPRETQYF.

The V gene is TRBV24-1, the J gene TRBJ2-7; the TRBD1 assignment by TCRdb is unverifiable without DNA. CDR3 length equals 15 residues. Germline V lookup: CDR1 KGHDR, CDR2 SFDVKD. The CDR3 sequence is CATSDPGQGAYEQYF.

The CDR3 sequence is CASSLAQGVTDTQYF. The V and J genes are TRBV5-6 and TRBJ2-3; the D call of TRBD1 rests on TCRdb alone, since no DNA is present to check it. The CDR3 runs 15 residues. Germline CDR1 is SGHDT and CDR2 is YYEEEE. Full variable domain (missing parts from reference TRBV5-6 and TRBJ2-3): DAGVTQSPTHLIKTRGQQVTLRCSPKSGHDTVSWYQQALGQGPQFIFQYYEEEERQRGNFPDRFSGHQFPNYSSELNVNALLLGDSALYLCASSLAQGVTDTQYFGPGTRLTVL.

The rearrangement joins TRBV7-9 to TRBJ1-2; with no DNA, the TCRdb D assignment of TRBD1 cannot be verified. This CDR3 has 14 residues. Germline-derived CDR1 and CDR2 are SEHNR and FQNEAQ (reference sequence). CDR3 in amino acids: CASSLSTGVYGYTF.

The chain combines TRBV28 with TRBJ2-5; TCRdb's D call, TRBD1, is unchecked because there is no DNA. This CDR3 spans 18 amino acids. Germline assignment: CDR1 MDHEN and CDR2 SYDVKM. The CDR3 here is CASSQDAPGQGYQETQYF.

The chain recombines TRBV7-9 with TRBJ2-5; TCRdb names TRBD1, which stays unverified in the absence of DNA. The CDR3 is made up of 16 amino acids. CDR1 and CDR2 from the germline V gene are SEHNR and FQNEAQ (reference sequence). CDR3 amino acids: CASSFTAGTGQETQYF.

The gene calls are TRBV7-9 and TRBJ2-7. This CDR3 is built from 14 residues. Germline V gene lookup returns CDR1 SEHNR and CDR2 FQNEAQ (reference sequence). This CDR3 is CASSLGYGDDEQYF.

The V call is TRBV29-1, the J call TRBJ2-7. CDR1 and CDR2 from the germline V gene are SQVTM and ANQGSEA. The CDR3 contains 12 residues. CDR3 sequence: CSVTQNSYEQYF.

The genes are TRBV27 and TRBJ1-6; TCRdb names TRBD1, which stays unverified in the absence of DNA. The V gene's germline CDR1 is MNHEY and CDR2 SMNVEV (reference sequence). The CDR3 is made up of 14 amino acids. CDR3 sequence reads: CASSLGGSGSPLHF.

This chain links TRBV6-2 or TRBV6-3 with TRBJ1-1; TCRdb gives TRBD1 as the D gene, but with no DNA this cannot be confirmed. CDR3 length: 17 residues. Germline loops: CDR1 MNHEY, CDR2 SVGEGT. The CDR3 here is CASSYSIGTGGDTEAFF.

The chain uses TRBV6-5 and TRBJ1-1; TCRdb gives TRBD1 as the D gene, but with no DNA this cannot be confirmed. Germline-derived CDR1 and CDR2 are MNHEY and SVGAGI. This CDR3 has 17 residues. The CDR3 loop reads CASSYTIQGLVDTEAFF.